This T cell receptor beta chain was obtained from a study of shared clonotypes between healthy human individuals. The germline V and J ends were trimmed by 0 bases and 4 bases, with 16 bases remaining between them. CDR3 length: 16 residues. Germline CDR1 and CDR2: KGHSH and LQKENI. Tens of thousands of T cell genomes, or 250 to 300 ng DNA, went into replicate PCRs of unsorted PBMC. Method: immunoSEQ multiplex PCR; TCRdb's copy keeps in-frame clones and lacks some. The table lists some 480,000 clones, roughly 78% of them singletons. All the donors were Caucasian adults who lived in Nashville, Tennessee.

This receptor was obtained from a woman in her 40s in good health. Some clones in this sample may be carry-over from other donors' samples. The chain links TRBV18 to TRBJ2-7, with D perhaps TRBD2 (6 bases). Sequenced material: PBMCs. The CDR3 region has the DNA TGTGCCAGCTCACCACCTGGGAGAGAGCTAGCGTACGAGCAGTACTTC. Its translation: CASSPPGRELAYEQYF.